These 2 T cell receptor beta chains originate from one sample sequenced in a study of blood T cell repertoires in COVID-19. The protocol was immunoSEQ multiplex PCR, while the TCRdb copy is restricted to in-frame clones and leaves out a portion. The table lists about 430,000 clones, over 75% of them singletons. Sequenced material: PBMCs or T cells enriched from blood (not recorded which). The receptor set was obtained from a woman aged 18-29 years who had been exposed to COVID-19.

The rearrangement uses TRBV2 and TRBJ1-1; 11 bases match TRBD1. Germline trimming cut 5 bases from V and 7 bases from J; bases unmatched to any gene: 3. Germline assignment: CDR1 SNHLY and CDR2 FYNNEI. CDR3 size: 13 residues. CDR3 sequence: CASSRTGGLEAFF. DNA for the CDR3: TGTGCCAGCAGTCGGACAGGGGGCCTTGAAGCTTTCTTT.

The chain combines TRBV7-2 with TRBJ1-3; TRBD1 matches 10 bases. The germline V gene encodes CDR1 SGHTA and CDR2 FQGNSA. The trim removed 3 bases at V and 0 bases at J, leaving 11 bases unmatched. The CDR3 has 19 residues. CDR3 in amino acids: CASSFYTGTGELSGNTIYF. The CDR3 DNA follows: TGTGCCAGCAGCTTCTATACCGGGACAGGGGAACTCTCTGGAAACACCATATATTTT.